This TCR beta chain originates from a study of beta chain features in type 1 diabetes. Turning to this clone: The target antigen is unknown.

The CDR3 is made up of 15 amino acids. The V segment lost 2 bases and the J segment 3 bases; nucleotides outside the gene matches: 3. CDR1 is MGHDK, CDR2 SYGVNS, per germline. Study-wide results and limits: Shortening that was moderate but significant affected the TCRB CDR3s of Type 1 diabetes patients in all four CD4+ subsets.

The study reverse transcribed the entire isolated RNA, so it sequenced expressed TCRB transcripts. Method: immunoSEQ multiplex PCR; TCRdb's copy keeps in-frame clones and lacks some. Here the sample spans hundreds of thousands of clones, over 11% being singletons. CD45RO/CCR7/CD25/CD127/CD95/CD27 sorting isolated CD4+ naive, central memory, regulatory and stem cell-like memory cells. This receptor was obtained from a man younger than 35 with type 1 diabetes. The sequencing input was naive CD4+ T cells from blood. The chain is built from TRBV25-1 and TRBJ2-2; TRBD2 matches 7 bases. The CDR3: CASSEGGSDTGELFF. The CDR3 region has the DNA TGTGCCAGCAGTGAAGGCGGGAGTGACACCGGGGAGCTGTTTTTT. The full variable domain, completed using reference TRBV25-1 and TRBJ2-2, is EADIYQTPRYLVIGTGKKITLECSQTMGHDKMYWYQQDPGMELHLIHYSYGVNSTEKGDLSSESTVSRIRTEHFPLTLESARPSHTSQYLCASSEGGSDTGELFFGEGSRLTVL.